The 24 T cell receptor beta chains listed next were all sequenced from one sample in a study of T cell responses to AZD1222 COVID-19 vaccine. Assay used: immunoSEQ multiplex PCR; TCRdb lists only in-frame clones, some missing. The repertoire holds under 150,000 clones, with approximately 89% as singletons. The sample in question was peripheral blood, obtained on day 0 of AZD1222 vaccination. The receptors were gathered from an adult in good health.

The gene calls are TRBV5-5 and TRBJ2-4; the match to TRBD1 covers 7 bases. Germline values: CDR1 SGHKS, CDR2 YYEKEE (reference sequence). There are 13 residues in the CDR3. J lost 7 bases, V lost 7 bases, and 8 bases had no gene match. The CDR3 is CASGPGGRNIQYF. The DNA for the CDR3 is TGTGCCAGCGGACCAGGGGGTAGGAACATTCAGTACTTC.

The chain combines TRBV7-8 with TRBJ2-7; a weak D match, TRBD1 (5 bases). Germline CDR1 and CDR2: SGHVS and FQNEAQ. V gave up 1 base and J gave up 4 bases, with 17 bases separating them. This CDR3 spans 16 amino acids. The CDR3 loop reads CASSLVRVGRAYEQYF. The CDR3 DNA reads TGTGCCAGCAGCTTAGTACGAGTCGGCAGGGCTTACGAGCAGTACTTC.

The chain combines TRBV6-5 with TRBJ1-6, with 7 bases matching TRBD1. Per the germline V gene, CDR1 is MNHEY and CDR2 is SVGAGI. V lost 5 bases and J lost 9; bases outside the gene matches: 10. CDR3 length: 15 residues. This CDR3 is CASSNRQGGTSPLHF. The CDR3, as DNA: TGTGCCAGCAGTAACCGACAGGGAGGAACTTCACCCCTCCACTTT.

V and J are TRBV5-6 and TRBJ2-2; 8 nucleotides align to TRBD2. This CDR3 has 17 amino acids. CDR1 SGHDT and CDR2 YYEEEE come from the germline V gene. V shed 0 bases, J shed 1 base, and the junction held 5 bases outside the gene matches. The DNA for the CDR3 is TGTGCCAGCAGCTTGGCTCGCCTAGCGGGGAACACCGGGGAGCTGTTTTTT. Its protein product is CASSLARLAGNTGELFF.

CDR3 residues: CASSRGTGPEAFF. As DNA, the CDR3 is TGTGCCAGCAGTCGCGGGACGGGCCCTGAAGCTTTCTTT. The chain has TRBV3-1 (or the pseudogene TRBV3-2) and TRBJ1-1; tentatively, D is TRBD1 (5 bases). The CDR3 totals 13 residues. Germline CDR1 LGHDT, CDR2 YNNKEL (reference sequence). V was trimmed by 6 bases and J by 6 bases, leaving 14 bases between them.

The gene calls are TRBV7-2 and TRBJ1-2, with TRBD1 as a possible D gene (6 bases). Between the trimmed V and J ends, which lost 5 bases and 4 bases, there was a span of 14 bases. This CDR3 spans 14 amino acids. Germline loops: CDR1 SGHTA, CDR2 FQGNSA. This CDR3 is CASSQPDSTYGYTF. Written as DNA, the CDR3 is TGTGCCAGCAGCCAACCGGACAGCACCTATGGCTACACCTTC.

The count of this clone is one. The chain uses TRBV28 and TRBJ1-2; 7 nucleotides align to TRBD1. Germline V CDR1 and CDR2: MDHEN, SYDVKM. Unmatched junction bases numbered 9, after V lost 6 bases and J lost 2 bases. This CDR3 contains 15 residues. The CDR3 region has the DNA TGTGCCAGCAGATCCCAGGGACAGCGGAACTATGGCTACACCTTC. Translated, it gives CASRSQGQRNYGYTF.

The chain joins TRBV5-4 to TRBJ1-2; 7 nucleotides line up with TRBD1. The junction had 16 bases not matched to a gene; V was cut back by 6 bases and J by 5 bases. This CDR3 has 16 residues. Germline CDR1 and CDR2: SGHNT and YYREEE (reference sequence). The CDR3 here is CASTPSGGKGTYGYTF. The CDR3 bases are TGTGCCAGCACCCCTTCAGGGGGGAAAGGGACTTATGGCTACACCTTC.

The chain links TRBV28 to TRBJ1-2; D perhaps matches TRBD1 (6 bases). CDR1 MDHEN and CDR2 SYDVKM come from the germline V gene. The CDR3 extends over 14 amino acids. V was cut by 3 bases and J by 2 bases, with 10 bases left in between. CDR3: CASSLQGSNYGYTF. In nucleotides, the CDR3 is TGTGCCAGCAGTTTGCAGGGGTCGAACTATGGCTACACCTTC.

The V call is TRBV5-4, the J call TRBJ1-1, with TRBD1 identical over 7 bases. The CDR3 extends over 14 amino acids. V was clipped by 5 bases and J by 1 base; unmatched bases: 5. CDR1 is SGHNT, CDR2 YYREEE, per germline (reference sequence). This CDR3 is CASRGQFSNTEAFF. DNA for the CDR3: TGTGCCAGCAGGGGACAGTTCTCGAACACTGAAGCTTTCTTT.

This clone occurred many times. The gene calls are TRBV9 and TRBJ1-2; D not resolved. This CDR3 has 13 residues. With 1 base removed from V and 2 bases from J, the gap between germline ends came to 6 bases. Germline V gene lookup returns CDR1 SGDLS and CDR2 YYNGEE. Here the CDR3 DNA reads TGTGCCAGCAGCGTAACCGAAAACTATGGCTACACCTTC. The encoded protein is CASSVTENYGYTF. Variable domain in full (rest from reference TRBV9 and TRBJ1-2): DSGVTQTPKHLITATGQRVTLRCSPRSGDLSVYWYQQSLDQGLQFLIQYYNGEERAKGNILERFSAQQFPDLHSELNLSSLELGDSALYFCASSVTENYGYTFGSGTRLTVV.

This clone was recorded a few times. The chain combines TRBV6-2 or TRBV6-3 with TRBJ1-6, with 10 bases aligning to TRBD1. The length of the CDR3 is 15 residues. CDR1 and CDR2 (germline): MNHEY, SVGEGT. With 5 bases clipped from V and 9 bases from J, the junction kept 7 bases outside the gene matches. CDR3 residues: CASSRGTGDASPLHF. As DNA, the CDR3 is TGTGCCAGCAGTCGAGGGACAGGGGACGCTTCACCCCTCCACTTT.

The rearrangement links TRBV18 to TRBJ1-5, with D maybe TRBD1 (6 bases). Germline CDR1 reads KGHSH; CDR2 reads LQKENI. V dropped 3 bases and J dropped 4 bases, with 10 bases sitting between them. The CDR3 spans 14 residues. The CDR3 region is CASSPGTNNQPQHF. The CDR3 coding sequence is TGTGCCAGCTCACCCGGGACAAATAATCAGCCCCAGCATTTT.

The V call is TRBV9, the J call TRBJ2-1; the D gene could be TRBD1 or TRBD2 (5 bases each). Per the germline V gene, CDR1 is SGDLS and CDR2 is YYNGEE. This CDR3 is 14 amino acids long. Trimming cost V 4 bases and J 5 bases, with 13 bases left between them. CDR3 in amino acids: CASSPREINNEQFF. Written as DNA, the CDR3 is TGTGCCAGCAGCCCCAGGGAGATCAACAATGAGCAGTTCTTC.

The chain employs TRBV28 and TRBJ2-5, with D possibly called TRBD1 or TRBD2 (5 bases each). The V end lost 5 bases, the J end lost 1 base, and 11 bases lay between the germline ends. The CDR3 has 14 amino acids. Germline V gives CDR1 MDHEN, CDR2 SYDVKM. This CDR3 reads CASSPSGTQETQYF. In DNA form, the CDR3 reads TGTGCCAGCAGTCCTTCCGGGACCCAAGAGACCCAGTACTTC. The entire variable domain, with the rest obtained from reference TRBV28 and TRBJ2-5, is as follows: DVKVTQSSRYLVKRTGEKVFLECVQDMDHENMFWYRQDPGLGLRLIYFSYDVKMKEKGDIPEGYSVSREKKERFSLILESASTNQTSMYLCASSPSGTQETQYFGPGTRLLVL.

The rearrangement joins TRBV5-1 to TRBJ2-5; D is ambiguous. The CDR3 runs to 14 residues. The V gene's germline CDR1 is SGHRS and CDR2 YFSETQ. The V end lost 0 bases, the J end lost 6 bases, and 12 bases lay between the germline ends. CDR3 in DNA: TGCGCCAGCAGCTTGGTTGTTGGCCGGCAGACCCAGTACTTC. This gives the protein CASSLVVGRQTQYF. The whole variable domain, remainder taken from reference TRBV5-1 and TRBJ2-5, is KAGVTQTPRYLIKTRGQQVTLSCSPISGHRSVSWYQQTPGQGLQFLFEYFSETQRNKGNFPGRFSGRQFSNSRSEMNVSTLELGDSALYLCASSLVVGRQTQYFGPGTRLLVL.

This chain uses TRBV24-1 with TRBJ2-2; 11 bases are a match to TRBD2. The CDR3 contains 15 residues. J lost 6 bases, V lost 9 bases, and 8 bases had no gene match. Germline-derived CDR1 and CDR2 are KGHDR and SFDVKD. In DNA, the CDR3 is TGTGCCACCCGTGGAGTACTAGCGGGGGCCGGGGAGCTGTTTTTT. Its protein product is CATRGVLAGAGELFF.

This chain joins TRBV14 and TRBJ1-3; D not certain. The germline V gene encodes CDR1 SGHDN and CDR2 FVKESK. The CDR3 length is 13 residues. V dropped 5 bases and J dropped 7 bases, with 12 bases sitting between them. CDR3: CASSAPGPNTIYF. CDR3 nucleotides: TGTGCCAGCAGCGCACCCGGGCCTAACACCATATATTTT.

This chain joins TRBV28 and TRBJ1-1, with D tentatively TRBD1 (5 bases). Trimming shortened V by 6 bases and J by 3 bases, and 20 bases separated the two germline ends. This CDR3 region has 16 residues. The germline CDR1 and CDR2 sequences are MDHEN and SYDVKM. The CDR3 is CASSQSLGGRDTEAFF. Here the CDR3 DNA reads TGTGCCAGCAGCCAGTCCCTCGGGGGACGGGACACTGAAGCTTTCTTT.

The chain carries TRBV5-5 and TRBJ1-6; D is ambiguous. Trimming removed 2 bases at V and 6 bases at J, with 6 bases between. The CDR3 length is 13 residues. The germline V gene has CDR1 SGHKS and CDR2 YYEKEE (reference sequence). CDR3 protein: CASSFGVNSPLHF. The CDR3 DNA is TGTGCCAGCAGCTTCGGAGTTAATTCACCCCTCCACTTT.

The chain uses TRBV10-2 and TRBJ2-5; tentatively, D is TRBD1 or TRBD2 (5 bases each). V was clipped by 3 bases and J by 4 bases, with 21 bases between them. CDR3 length: 17 amino acids. CDR1 and CDR2 from the germline V gene are WSHSY and SAAADI. The DNA of the CDR3 is TGCGCCAGCAGTGACAGTGGGGACGCGGCGACCGGAGAGACCCAGTACTTC. It yields the protein CASSDSGDAATGETQYF.

The rearrangement uses TRBV5-8 and TRBJ1-2, with D maybe TRBD1 (6 bases). The ends were cut back, 5 bases at V and 13 bases at J, with 18 bases in the middle. The CDR3 loop spans 12 amino acids. CDR1 and CDR2 (germline): SGHTS, YDEGEE. The CDR3 protein is CASSMNRVVGTF. CDR3 DNA sequence: TGTGCCAGCAGTATGAACAGGGTAGTCGGCACCTTC. The complete variable domain, with remaining parts taken from reference TRBV5-8 and TRBJ1-2, reads EAGVTQSPTHLIKTRGQQATLRCSPISGHTSVYWYQQALGLGLQFLLWYDEGEERNRGNFPPRFSGRQFPNYSSELNVNALELEDSALYLCASSMNRVVGTFGSGTRLTVV.

V and J are TRBV5-8 and TRBJ2-3, with a tentative D call TRBD1 (6 bases). The length of the CDR3 is 15 residues. CDR1 is SGHTS, CDR2 YDEGEE, per germline. Trimming stripped 1 base from V and 1 base from J, with 10 bases between. CDR3 coding DNA: TGTGCCAGCAGCTTGCAAGGGGGTGGCACAGATACGCAGTATTTT. This codes for CASSLQGGGTDTQYF.

This chain uses TRBV4-1 with TRBJ1-4; D is perhaps TRBD1 (6 bases). Looked up from germline, CDR1 is MGHRA and CDR2 is YSYEKL. The CDR3 has 18 amino acids. V lost 1 base and J lost 7, with 22 bases in between. The CDR3 bases are TGCGCCAGCAGCCAAGGTGGGGGCCCTCTTTATAGGGCTGAAAAACTGTTTTTT. It specifies CASSQGGGPLYRAEKLFF.